This TCR beta chain was identified during a study of CD8+ T cells in alopecia areata listed by TCRdb under 2018. The study in broad terms: Female C3H/HeJ recipients, 7-10 weeks old, were grafted with skin from C3H/HeJ donors with spontaneous alopecia (roughly 6-13 months old). High-throughput TCRbeta sequencing was used to examine T cell clonal expansion in alopecia areata in both the C3H/HeJ mouse model and human patients. Scalp tissue and sorted CD4+ and CD8+ peripheral blood T cells from patchy and totalis/universalis alopecia areata patients and from healthy controls were covered by human TCRbeta sequencing. Scalp clonality was compared among normal scalp (n=4), patchy alopecia areata scalp (n=8), and alopecia totalis/universalis scalp (n=8). RNA was obtained with the PAXgene miRNA kit for fixed scalp, the miRNeasy kit for PBMCs, and the RNeasy kit for mouse skin. Amplification of TCRbeta CDR3 regions was done by immunoSEQ multiplex PCR using 35 Vbeta forward primers and 13 Jbeta reverse primers. Summary of the overall study and its limitations: Compared with normal scalp, lesional scalp, particularly in alopecia totalis/universalis, had higher clonality and more expanded CD8+ clones, which suggests antigenic drive. Scalp TCR repertoire analysis is complicated because resident alphabeta T cells in normal human skin are also sequenced, whereas mouse skin is dominated by gammadelta T cells. TCR sequences shared between patients were less clear than in mice, possibly partly because of HLA diversity in the patient population.

With regard to this clone: There is no known antigen for this receptor. As a mouse receptor, it takes its gene names and germline sequences from the mouse. The read stops 4 residues short of the end of the CDR3; the missing end is completed from the germline J gene.

Receptors were amplified or captured by the immunoSEQ multiplex PCR assay. RNA was extracted from all samples and reverse transcribed into cDNA as template for TCR sequencing. First-strand cDNA was synthesized with SuperScript III using a 2:1 mix of oligo-dT and random hexamers. Amplification bias was assessed with a synthetic immune receptor repertoire, and residual bias was removed computationally. Libraries were sequenced on Illumina HiSeq with 60 bp reads covering the CDR3, read from J toward V. Regarding the original processing steps: Raw reads were preprocessed for error removal, and CDR3 was defined according to IMGT conventions as running from the conserved cysteine to phenylalanine. Clonality was calculated as 1 minus Shannon entropy normalized by log2 of the number of productive unique TCRs. Scalp TCRbeta sequences were cross-referenced with sorted blood CD4 and CD8 repertoires so that the CD4 or CD8 identity of scalp clones could be inferred. TCRdb holds this immuneACCESS table with in-frame rearrangements only. Some clones are missing; in checked studies, unresolved V genes explain under half, and the rest has no known cause. The V and J calls and clone size were taken over from that table, and D and trimming were inferred from the DNA. Across this sample, under 350,000 clones were tabulated and none appeared just once. The ten largest clonotypes hold 1.2% of the sample.

Pooled mouse cutaneous lymph node cells were stained for CD4, CD8alpha, NKG2D, NKG2ACE and other markers, then sorted on a BD Influx. The cysteine opens and the phenylalanine closes a CDR3 of 15 amino acids. Only the CDR3 bases that were read are kept: 33 of them, in frame from base 1. The germline V gene encodes CDR1 LGHNA and CDR2 YSYQKL. V is trimmed back by 4 bases and J by 0 bases, and the junction contains 4 bases that no gene match accounts for. The receptor's source is a C3H/HeJ mouse with alopecia areata. The strain's MHC haplotype is H2-k. Rearrangement joined TRBV2 to TRBJ2-3, and 7 junctional nucleotides match TRBD1. The sequencing input was CD4+ T cells sorted from a lymph node. Incomplete CDR3 DNA: TGTGCCAGCAGCCCGGGACAGCCTAGTGCAGAA. This translates into CASSPGQPSAE. The CDR3 reads in full as CASSPGQPSAETLYF.